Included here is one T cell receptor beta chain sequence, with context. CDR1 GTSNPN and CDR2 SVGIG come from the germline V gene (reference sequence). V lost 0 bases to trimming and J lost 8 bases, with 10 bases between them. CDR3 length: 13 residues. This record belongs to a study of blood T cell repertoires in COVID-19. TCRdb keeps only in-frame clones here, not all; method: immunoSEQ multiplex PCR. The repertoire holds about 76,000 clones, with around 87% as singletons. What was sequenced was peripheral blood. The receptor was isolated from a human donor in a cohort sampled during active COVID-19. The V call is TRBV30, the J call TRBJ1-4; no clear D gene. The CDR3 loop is CAWSVGEVEKLFF. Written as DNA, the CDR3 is TGTGCCTGGAGTGTCGGGGAGGTGGAAAAACTGTTTTTT.